A single sample is the source of the 22 T cell receptor beta chains below, sequenced in a study of T cells after yellow fever vaccination. A single record per CDR3 protein comes from TCRdb applying MiXCR to the 5' RACE reads. Seen here are roughly 500,000 distinct CDR3 sequences, roughly a fifth observed once, and the top ten hold roughly an eighth. Sequences were derived from PBMCs, sampled 15 days after the yellow fever booster vaccination. The source of these receptors is a man aged 25-40 years who received the YFV17D yellow fever vaccine.

This clonotype has more than one count but fewer than ten. V usage is TRBV6-5 and J usage is TRBJ2-4, with D uncertain. This CDR3 is 15 amino acids long. CDR1 and CDR2 from the germline V gene are MNHEY and SVGAGI. Deletions cut 3 bases from V and 1 base from J, with 10 bases between. The CDR3 DNA reads TGTGCCAGCAGTTATGATGGATCTGCCAAAAACATTCAGTACTTC. It specifies CASSYDGSAKNIQYF.

This chain joins TRBV9 and TRBJ2-7; no clear D. This CDR3 has 15 amino acids. The germline V gene has CDR1 SGDLS and CDR2 YYNGEE. Trimming shortened V by 0 bases and J by 7 bases, and 17 bases separated the two germline ends. The CDR3 bases are TGTGCCAGCAGCGTAGCCCCCAGTGGGCGGCTTGAGCAGTACTTC. It specifies CASSVAPSGRLEQYF.

V and J are TRBV20-1 and TRBJ2-3, with D perhaps assigned TRBD1 or TRBD2 (6 bases each). V was pared by 6 bases and J by 1 base, with 14 bases between. Per germline, CDR1 DFQATT and CDR2 SNEGSKA (reference sequence). This CDR3 has 14 amino acids. CDR3 coding DNA: TGCAGTGCGCTTTTGGGGGGCGGCACAGATACGCAGTATTTT. This translates into CSALLGGGTDTQYF.

In its sample, this clonotype was seen a few times. The CDR3 DNA is TGCAGTGCCCAAGAAGGGGGGCGCGATACTGAAGCTTTCTTT. It yields the protein CSAQEGGRDTEAFF. The chain employs TRBV20-1 and TRBJ1-1; tentative D call: TRBD1 (6 bases). From germline, CDR1 is DFQATT and CDR2 SNEGSKA (reference sequence). V was pared by 6 bases and J by 5 bases, with 19 bases between. The CDR3 has 14 residues.

The chain employs TRBV5-1 and TRBJ1-4; D unresolved. CDR1 SGHRS and CDR2 YFSETQ come from the germline V gene. V lost 0 bases and J lost 10, with 16 bases in between. The CDR3 has 15 residues. CDR3 protein: CASSLAQSNMGKLFF. The CDR3, as DNA: TGCGCCAGCAGCTTGGCGCAAAGCAACATGGGAAAACTGTTTTTT.

There are many counts of this clonotype. The chain carries TRBV28 and TRBJ2-4; no clear D. CDR3 size: 12 residues. Germline-derived CDR1 and CDR2 are MDHEN and SYDVKM. V lost 3 bases, J lost 6 bases, and 6 bases lay in between. The CDR3 sequence: CASSLGGNIQYF. The CDR3 nucleotides are TGTGCCAGCAGTTTGGGCGGAAACATTCAGTACTTC.

This clonotype was counted between two and nine times. The chain recombines TRBV24-1 with TRBJ2-1, with 7 positions matching TRBD1. Germline assignment: CDR1 KGHDR and CDR2 SFDVKD. The J segment lost 4 bases and the V segment lost 4 bases, leaving 9 bases of the junction unmatched. The CDR3 extends over 16 amino acids. CDR3 DNA sequence: TGTGCCACCAGTGACCAAAAGCCACAGGGGTACAATGAGCAGTTCTTC. Residues: CATSDQKPQGYNEQFF.

This clonotype was seen a handful of times. The chain uses TRBV11-1 and TRBJ2-1; 9 bases are a match to TRBD2. Losses at the gene ends were 5 bases for V and 7 bases for J; bases not matched to a gene: 12. The CDR3 covers 16 residues. Germline assignment: CDR1 SGHAT and CDR2 FQDESV (reference sequence). Here the CDR3 reads CASSPSLREGGNEQFF. CDR3 coding DNA: TGTGCCAGCAGCCCGTCGCTGCGGGAGGGGGGGAATGAGCAGTTCTTC.

This clonotype was picked up a small number of times. V usage is TRBV9 and J usage is TRBJ2-1, with 9 bases lining up with TRBD2. The ends lost 0 bases at V and 8 bases at J; junction bases unmatched: 6. Germline V lookup: CDR1 SGDLS, CDR2 YYNGEE. The CDR3 is made up of 15 amino acids. The DNA of the CDR3 is TGTGCCAGCAGCGTAGTGGCGGGAGGGCCGGATGAGCAGTTCTTC. Protein product: CASSVVAGGPDEQFF.

The CDR3 region is CASSLGPSGSIYEQYF. In nucleotides, the CDR3 is TGTGCCAGCAGCTTAGGTCCTAGCGGGAGTATCTACGAGCAGTACTTC. The rearrangement links TRBV7-2 to TRBJ2-7, with 10 bases lining up with TRBD2. The CDR3 runs to 16 residues. Germline loops: CDR1 SGHTA, CDR2 FQGNSA. Unmatched junction bases numbered 6, after V lost 1 base and J lost 3 bases.

The chain couples TRBV29-1 to TRBJ2-2; 8 bases match TRBD1. After removal of 3 bases from V and 6 bases from J, the junction contained 6 bases not matched to a gene. The germline V gene encodes CDR1 SQVTM and CDR2 ANQGSEA. This CDR3 has 14 amino acids. In DNA form, the CDR3 reads TGCAGCGTTGATGTCAGGGGGCAACCCGGGGAGCTGTTTTTT. It codes for CSVDVRGQPGELFF.

In its sample, this clonotype was seen a few times. The J gene is TRBJ2-5, the V gene TRBV5-1, with a possible D match to TRBD1 (7 bases). V was pared by 3 bases and J by 5 bases, with 14 bases between. The germline V gene encodes CDR1 SGHRS and CDR2 YFSETQ. The CDR3 has 14 residues. CDR3: CASSYQGGSETQYF. CDR3 nucleotides: TGCGCCAGCAGCTATCAGGGGGGATCGGAGACCCAGTACTTC.

This clonotype was recorded a few times. The rearrangement uses TRBV20-1 and TRBJ2-2; weak D call: TRBD1 (5 bases). The CDR3 loop spans 12 amino acids. Germline CDR1 and CDR2: DFQATT and SNEGSKA (reference sequence). Trimming removed 8 bases at V and 6 bases at J, with 13 bases between. CDR3: CSSSQGAGELFF. CDR3 nucleotide sequence: TGCAGTAGCTCCCAGGGCGCCGGGGAGCTGTTTTTT.

About this clonotype itself: Since a much larger clone is just one base distant, this may be a read error. The V and J genes are TRBV30 and TRBJ2-5; tentative D call: TRBD1 (7 bases). The CDR3 spans 14 residues. Germline V gives CDR1 GTSNPN, CDR2 SVGIG (reference sequence). CDR3 coding DNA: TGTCCCTGGAGGGCCGGGACAGTCCAAGAGACCCAGTACTTC. It codes for CPWRAGTVQETQYF.

This clonotype occurred a few times. The rearrangement uses TRBV4-3 and TRBJ2-2; 10 nucleotides align to TRBD2. The CDR3 has 17 residues. Germline V CDR1 and CDR2: LGHNA, YSLEER. The V segment lost 0 bases and the J segment 1 base; nucleotides outside the gene matches: 2. CDR3 DNA: TGCGCCAGCAGCCAAGAGGGACTAGCGCAGAACACCGGGGAGCTGTTTTTT. Its translation is CASSQEGLAQNTGELFF.

This clonotype was picked up a small number of times. The chain joins TRBV20-1 to TRBJ2-7; D unclear. The CDR3 totals 14 residues. Germline CDR1 is DFQATT and CDR2 is SNEGSKA (reference sequence). Trimming removed 5 bases from V and 4 bases from J, with 18 bases in between. CDR3 nucleotide sequence: TGCAGTGCTGAAAGAGCCCTGGACCCTTACGAGCAGTACTTC. Protein: CSAERALDPYEQYF.

This clonotype appeared a few times. The chain uses TRBV4-2 and TRBJ2-1; the match to TRBD2 covers 10 bases. V dropped 0 bases and J dropped 6; count of bases not matched to a gene: 2. Germline V gives CDR1 LGHNA, CDR2 YNFKEQ. This CDR3 contains 15 residues. The DNA for the CDR3 is TGTGCCAGCAGCCAAGACAGCGGGGGGGTCAATGAGCAGTTCTTC. Residues: CASSQDSGGVNEQFF.

This clonotype was seen more than once but under ten times. This sequence joins TRBV20-1 and TRBJ2-1, with 7 nucleotides matching TRBD2. CDR1 DFQATT and CDR2 SNEGSKA come from the germline V gene (reference sequence). The CDR3 is made up of 16 amino acids. The V gene end was trimmed by 0 bases and the J gene end by 1 base; junction bases not matched to a gene: 6. The CDR3 sequence is CSARDPGLESYNEQFF. The CDR3 DNA is TGCAGTGCTAGAGATCCAGGACTAGAGTCCTACAATGAGCAGTTCTTC.

The rearrangement links TRBV6-1 to TRBJ2-1; 7 positions match TRBD2. This CDR3 is built from 14 residues. Trimming at V came to 6 bases and at J to 6 bases, leaving 8 bases not matched to a gene. Germline V gene data show CDR1 as MNHNS and CDR2 as SASEGT. CDR3 DNA sequence: TGTGCCAGCAGGCCTACGGGAGGTCGCAATGAGCAGTTCTTC. The encoded protein is CASRPTGGRNEQFF.

The chain joins TRBV5-5 to TRBJ2-5; 7 nucleotides align to TRBD1. The V gene's germline CDR1 is SGHKS and CDR2 YYEKEE (reference sequence). Losses at the gene ends were 1 base for V and 4 bases for J; bases not matched to a gene: 7. The CDR3 spans 15 residues. CDR3 sequence (DNA): TGTGCCAGCAGCTTGATGGGACAGAATCGAGAGACCCAGTACTTC. It translates to CASSLMGQNRETQYF.

The chain employs TRBV29-1 and TRBJ1-1; tentative D call: TRBD1 (6 bases). The CDR3 loop spans 11 amino acids. V dropped 4 bases and J dropped 7 bases, with 10 bases sitting between them. CDR1 and CDR2 from the germline V gene are SQVTM and ANQGSEA. CDR3 sequence reads: CSVAGTNEAFF. CDR3 in DNA: TGCAGCGTTGCCGGGACAAATGAAGCTTTCTTT.

This clonotype was found a few times. This sequence joins TRBV10-3 and TRBJ1-5; D remains ambiguous. CDR1 is ENHRY, CDR2 SYGVKD, per germline. Trimming pared 2 bases from V and 4 bases from J, leaving 3 bases between. There are 12 residues in the CDR3. This chain's CDR3 is CAISEPNQPQHF. Here the CDR3 DNA reads TGTGCCATCAGTGAGCCGAATCAGCCCCAGCATTTT.